The 18 T cell receptor beta chains given below trace back to one sample, sequenced in a study of blood T cell repertoires in COVID-19. Clones were read by immunoSEQ multiplex PCR, and TCRdb kept only the in-frame ones, dropping some. The repertoire holds 48,000 or so clones, with 70% to 90% as singletons. Sequenced: peripheral blood. The receptors shown here come from an older woman with acute or convalescent COVID-19.

The chain carries TRBV18 and TRBJ1-5; D may be TRBD1 (5 bases). Germline CDR1 and CDR2: KGHSH and LQKENI. Trimming left V 1 base short and J 0 bases short, with 13 bases between. The CDR3 covers 17 residues. This chain's CDR3 is CASSPQQDTTSNQPQHF. DNA for the CDR3: TGTGCCAGCTCACCACAACAGGATACTACTAGCAATCAGCCCCAGCATTTT.

The V call is TRBV6-6, the J call TRBJ2-1; 9 bases are a match to TRBD1. The CDR3 consists of 18 residues. The V segment lost 5 bases and the J segment 3 bases; nucleotides outside the gene matches: 14. Germline V lookup: CDR1 MNHNY, CDR2 SVGAGI (reference sequence). The DNA of the CDR3 is TGTGCCAGCAGTCCGACAGGGGGGAACGTAATACACTACAATGAGCAGTTCTTC. Protein: CASSPTGGNVIHYNEQFF.

V and J are TRBV7-2 and TRBJ2-1; 8 bases line up with TRBD2. From germline, CDR1 is SGHTA and CDR2 FQGNSA. The CDR3 consists of 15 residues. V was pared by 2 bases and J by 7 bases, with 7 bases of the junction left unmatched. The CDR3, as DNA: TGTGCCAGCAGCTTAAATAAGCGGGAGAGAAATGAGCAGTTCTTC. It codes for CASSLNKRERNEQFF.

This chain connects TRBV5-1 to TRBJ2-1; 7 bases map to TRBD2. The CDR3 consists of 17 residues. Trimming at V came to 4 bases and at J to 6 bases, leaving 16 bases not matched to a gene. Germline CDR1 and CDR2: SGHRS and YFSETQ. Written as DNA, the CDR3 is TGCGCCAGCAGCCCCTGGGAGGGAGTAGTTGTACGCAATGAGCAGTTCTTC. Translating gives CASSPWEGVVVRNEQFF.

This clone was recorded once. This chain uses TRBV5-1 with TRBJ1-2, with 7 nucleotides matching TRBD1. This CDR3 has 15 amino acids. Germline V gene sequence: CDR1 SGHRS, CDR2 YFSETQ. V dropped 1 base and J dropped 2; count of bases not matched to a gene: 5. This CDR3 reads CASSLRLDRNYGYTF. The CDR3 nucleotides are TGCGCCAGCAGCTTGCGTTTGGACAGGAACTATGGCTACACCTTC.

This chain joins TRBV12-3 or TRBV12-4 and TRBJ2-1, with D perhaps matching TRBD1 (6 bases). The CDR3 sequence is 13 residues long. V was cut by 6 bases and J by 9 bases, with 15 bases left in between. CDR3 sequence (DNA): TGTGCCAGCAGCCATGGCCAGGGGTTTGAGCAGTTCTTC. Its translation is CASSHGQGFEQFF.

The chain joins TRBV5-4 to TRBJ2-2; D may be TRBD1 (6 bases). V was shortened by 1 base and J by 5 bases, with 15 bases between the two germline ends. CDR1 is SGHNT, CDR2 YYREEE, per germline (reference sequence). CDR3 length: 16 amino acids. CDR3 DNA: TGTGCCAGCAGCTTGCTGAGGGGGAGAGGAACCGGGGAGCTGTTTTTT. It yields the protein CASSLLRGRGTGELFF.

The chain combines TRBV18 with TRBJ1-1; 7 bases agree with TRBD1. Germline V lookup: CDR1 KGHSH, CDR2 LQKENI. V shed 2 bases, J shed 1 base, and the junction held 7 bases outside the gene matches. The CDR3 spans 16 residues. The CDR3 nucleotides are TGTGCCAGCTCACCAGAAACAGGGGCCCCGAACACTGAAGCTTTCTTT. Its protein product is CASSPETGAPNTEAFF.

V and J are TRBV6-2 or TRBV6-3 and TRBJ2-2, with D maybe TRBD2 (6 bases). The germline V gene has CDR1 MNHEY and CDR2 SVGEGT. V was cut by 5 bases and J by 4 bases, with 8 bases left in between. The CDR3 runs 13 residues. The CDR3 is CASSLATTGELFF. CDR3 nucleotide sequence: TGTGCCAGCAGTCTAGCGACCACCGGGGAGCTGTTTTTT.

The chain joins TRBV11-2 to TRBJ1-1; D not certain. The CDR3 consists of 12 residues. Trimming removed 5 bases at V and 4 bases at J, with 8 bases between. The V gene's germline CDR1 is SGHAT and CDR2 FQNNGV. CDR3 protein: CASSPSGTEAFF. CDR3 sequence (DNA): TGTGCCAGCAGCCCTTCGGGCACTGAAGCTTTCTTT. The full variable domain, completed using reference TRBV11-2 and TRBJ1-1, is EAGVAQSPRYKIIEKRQSVAFWCNPISGHATLYWYQQILGQGPKLLIQFQNNGVVDDSQLPKDRFSAERLKGVDSTLKIQPAKLEDSAVYLCASSPSGTEAFFGQGTRLTVV.

This clone was detected only once. The V gene is TRBV3-1 (or the pseudogene TRBV3-2), the J gene TRBJ2-7; possibly TRBD1 for D (6 bases). The CDR3 sequence is 14 residues long. Deletions cut 0 bases from V and 11 bases from J, with 17 bases between. The germline gives CDR1 LGHDT, CDR2 YNNKEL (reference sequence). CDR3 sequence reads: CASSQDSRRGSKYF. Here the CDR3 DNA reads TGTGCCAGCAGCCAAGATTCCCGAAGGGGGAGTAAGTACTTC.

V is TRBV6-6 and J is TRBJ2-1; 9 bases fit TRBD2. The CDR3 runs to 15 residues. Unmatched junction bases numbered 8, after V lost 5 bases and J lost 6 bases. CDR1 is MNHNY and CDR2 is SVGAGI in the germline V gene (reference sequence). The CDR3 sequence: CASSPGTSRFNEQFF. The CDR3 nucleotides read TGTGCCAGCAGTCCTGGGACTAGCCGGTTCAATGAGCAGTTCTTC.

V gene TRBV12-3 or TRBV12-4 combines with J gene TRBJ1-3, with a weak D call TRBD1 (5 bases). This CDR3 is 13 amino acids long. Trimming took 3 bases from V and 5 from J, leaving 8 bases between them. CDR3 loop: CASSFGGRNTIYF. For the CDR3, the DNA is TGTGCCAGCAGTTTCGGGGGGAGAAACACCATATATTTT.

The chain joins TRBV2 to TRBJ1-5; D not certain. This CDR3 has 14 residues. The ends were cut back, 4 bases at V and 5 bases at J, with 12 bases in the middle. The germline gives CDR1 SNHLY, CDR2 FYNNEI. The CDR3 DNA is TGTGCCAGCAGTGCGTCCGGGTTCCATCAGCCCCAGCATTTT. Its translation: CASSASGFHQPQHF.

The V and J genes are TRBV30 and TRBJ2-7; 8 nucleotides agree with TRBD2. Germline V gives CDR1 GTSNPN, CDR2 SVGIG (reference sequence). This CDR3 comprises 12 residues. V gave up 5 bases and J gave up 3 bases; unmatched junction bases: 3. The DNA for the CDR3 is TGTGCCTGGTCGGGACTAGGCTACGAGCAGTACTTC. Translated, it gives CAWSGLGYEQYF.

The chain combines TRBV7-6 with TRBJ2-6, with D possibly being TRBD2 (7 bases). Trimming took 5 bases from V and 2 from J, leaving 19 bases between them. The CDR3 length is 18 residues. Looked up from germline, CDR1 is SGHVS and CDR2 is FNYEAQ. CDR3 nucleotides: TGTGCCAGCAGCATTTACCCTTCGGGGGGCGCTGGGGCCAACGTCCTGACTTTC. Translating it yields CASSIYPSGGAGANVLTF.

The CDR3 loop is CASSPSGDTQYF. CDR3 nucleotide sequence: TGTGCCAGCTCACCCAGCGGAGATACGCAGTATTTT. This sequence joins TRBV18 and TRBJ2-3, with D perhaps TRBD2 (5 bases). The length of the CDR3 is 12 residues. V shed 3 bases and J shed 5 bases, with 6 bases lying between them. Germline lookup yields CDR1 KGHSH and CDR2 LQKENI.

The chain is built from TRBV5-1 and TRBJ2-1, with 8 positions matching TRBD2. Germline lookup yields CDR1 SGHRS and CDR2 YFSETQ. The CDR3 totals 17 residues. V was clipped by 0 bases and J by 0 bases; unmatched bases: 5. CDR3 bases: TGCGCCAGCAGCTTGGTTCCGGGAGGGAGCTCCTACAATGAGCAGTTCTTC. This sequence encodes CASSLVPGGSSYNEQFF.